This T cell receptor beta chain was found in a study of cytomegalovirus exposure and HLA in healthy donors. Points from the study as a whole: While the bulk of TCR sequences proved rare, some public TCRs turned up in many donors. A classifier reportedly called cytomegalovirus status with high sensitivity and specificity.

As concerns this clone: Its target is unknown.

Germline V gene lookup returns CDR1 MDHEN and CDR2 SYDVKM. The CDR3 is 15 residues long. V was cut by 4 bases and J by 0 bases, with 9 bases left in between. PCR was performed using 60 Vbeta and 13 Jbeta primers. Produced via immunoSEQ multiplex PCR; TCRdb's table is partial and in-frame only. The data contain under 200,000 clones, 77% of them seen just once; the ten biggest clones take up roughly 2%. The chain is built from TRBV28 and TRBJ1-4; the D gene is possibly TRBD1 (5 bases). The sequenced material came from PBMCs. The clonotype comes from a man between 45 and 60 years old in good health and CMV-seropositive. Here the CDR3 reads CASSSQGTTNEKLFF. The CDR3 coding sequence is TGTGCCAGCAGTTCCCAGGGTACAACTAATGAAAAACTGTTTTTT.